This T cell receptor beta chain was observed in a study of tumor and adjacent non-tumor tissue in lung cancer. About the research overall: Histology: around twelve adenocarcinoma, a couple of squamous cell carcinoma, 1 small cell lung cancer.

The template was RNA from unsorted bulk tissue. The germline CDR1 and CDR2 sequences are MNHNS and SASEGT. The CDR3 is 15 residues long. TCRbeta libraries were built with three rounds of nested PCR, modified from ARM-PCR. One entry per CDR3 protein, called by TCRdb with MiXCR from the multiplex PCR reads. The sample lists roughly 120,000 distinct CDR3 sequences; around 82% were seen once. This TCR derives from a man aged 65 to 85 with non-small cell lung cancer. Sequencing was done on a sample of lung tumor tissue. The gene calls are TRBV6-1 and TRBJ2-7, with TRBD1 matching 7 bases. The CDR3 DNA sequence: TGTGCAGGCAGTGATCTCGGGACAGTGACCTACGAGCAGTACTTC. Translation: CAGSDLGTVTYEQYF.